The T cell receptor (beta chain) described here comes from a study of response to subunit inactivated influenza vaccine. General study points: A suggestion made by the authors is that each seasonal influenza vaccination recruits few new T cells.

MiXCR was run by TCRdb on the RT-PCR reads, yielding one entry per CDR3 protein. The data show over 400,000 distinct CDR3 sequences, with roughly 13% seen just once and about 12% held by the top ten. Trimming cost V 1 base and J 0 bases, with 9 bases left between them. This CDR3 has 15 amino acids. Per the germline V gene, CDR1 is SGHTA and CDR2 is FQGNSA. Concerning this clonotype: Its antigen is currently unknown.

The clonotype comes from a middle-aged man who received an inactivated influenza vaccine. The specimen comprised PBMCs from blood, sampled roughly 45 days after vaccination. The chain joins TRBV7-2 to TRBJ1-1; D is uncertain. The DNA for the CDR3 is TGTGCCAGCAGCTTAGGGATGTGGGTGAACACTGAAGCTTTCTTT. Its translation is CASSLGMWVNTEAFF.